This note documents a single T cell receptor (beta chain) sequence. The data stem from a study of blood T cell repertoires in COVID-19. Study-wide context: COVID-19 samples from acute and convalescent phases originated in the United States, Italy and Spain. The analysed material was cDNA or gDNA that came from T cells, B-cell-depleted T cells, or PBMCs.

CDR1 SGHDT and CDR2 YYEEEE come from the germline V gene. This CDR3 region has 15 residues. V lost 0 bases to trimming and J lost 2 bases, with 11 bases between them. Per the original data handling: The assay estimated nucleated cells by amplifying reference gene primers. The data were produced by immunoSEQ multiplex PCR, yet TCRdb's version contains in-frame clones alone and is incomplete. D and trimming were read from the DNA, whereas the V and J calls and clone size are those reported in that table. The data show 200,000 to 300,000 clones, roughly four fifths seen once. The genes are TRBV5-6 and TRBJ1-1, with TRBD1 as a possible D gene (5 bases). The specimen was peripheral blood. This receptor was taken from a woman at least 80 years old with acute or convalescent COVID-19. Here the CDR3 DNA reads TGTGCCAGCAGCTTGGTACCAGGGCTTAACACTGAAGCTTTCTTT. This encodes CASSLVPGLNTEAFF.